The TCR beta chain described here comes from a study of T-cell memory formation after mild COVID-19. Study-wide context: TCR clusters largely stayed donor specific. Study conclusions and caveats: Second-wave clones that peaked on day 37 lacked confirmed SARS-CoV-2 specificity.

This clonotype showed up many times. Its matching antigen is unknown. TCRdb redid the calling of the 5' RACE reads with MiXCR, one entry per CDR3 protein. The sample consists of tens of thousands of distinct CDR3 sequences, 6% to 7% of them appearing once. Trimming at V came to 2 bases and at J to 1 base, leaving 4 bases not matched to a gene. The CDR3 loop spans 16 amino acids. Germline V gene data show CDR1 as SGHVS and CDR2 as FQNEAQ. The gene calls are TRBV7-8 and TRBJ2-3; 9 bases line up with TRBD1. Sequenced material: PBMCs or a T cell subset sorted from them (not recorded which). The sequence was obtained from an adult who had mild COVID-19 (a few samples of this study predate the infection). Cell type and time point are not known. The CDR3 sequence is CASSLLDRGGTDTQYF. The DNA for the CDR3 is TGTGCCAGCAGCTTACTCGACAGGGGGGGCACAGATACGCAGTATTTT.